The clone carrying this T cell receptor beta chain was observed a few times. These data belong to a study of blood T cell repertoires in COVID-19. Looking at the study overall: The United States, Italy and Spain were the sources of the acute and convalescent COVID-19 samples. T cells, B-cell-depleted T cells, or PBMCs supplied cDNA or gDNA.

Per the original data handling: Amplified reference gene primers provided the basis for estimating nucleated cell counts. Measured with immunoSEQ multiplex PCR; TCRdb has only the in-frame clones, and not every one. That table is the source of V, J and clone size, and D and trimming were worked out from the DNA. The profile covers 150,000 to 200,000 clones, with more than 65% appearing a single time and 17% taken by the ten largest. The CDR3 is 12 amino acids. Trimming shortened V by 8 bases and J by 0 bases, and 5 bases separated the two germline ends. CDR1 MNHEY and CDR2 SVGAGI come from the germline V gene.

The V and J genes are TRBV6-5 and TRBJ1-5; D is ambiguous. The origin of this receptor is a woman aged 45 to 65 with acute COVID-19. The material sequenced was PBMCs or T cells enriched from blood (not recorded which). CDR3 in DNA: TGTGCCAGCGGCTCTAGCAATCAGCCCCAGCATTTT. Translating it yields CASGSSNQPQHF.